These 10 T cell receptor beta chains originate from one sample sequenced in a study of cytomegalovirus exposure and HLA in healthy donors (TCRdb year 2017). The library relied on the immunoSEQ multiplex PCR assay. The multiplex PCR relied on a mix of 60 forward primers for TCR Vbeta segments and 13 reverse primers for TCR Jbeta segments. TCRdb obtained this table from immuneACCESS and retained in-frame rearrangements with V and J assigned. These tables miss some clones; where compared with another copy, unresolved V genes account for less than half of the shortfall, and the remainder is unexplained. This sample lists just over 150,000 clones; roughly four fifths were detected once. The ten top clones hold approximately 3.1% of the sample. Sequencing used PBMCs. The receptors were gathered from a woman aged 40 to 55 in good health and CMV-seronegative.

The chain carries TRBV6-5 and TRBJ2-7, with D perhaps TRBD2 (5 bases). Germline V CDR1 and CDR2: MNHEY, SVGAGI. The CDR3 totals 15 residues. V was cut by 5 bases and J by 2 bases, with 16 bases left in between. The CDR3 protein is CASSPGLLLTYEQYF. The CDR3 DNA reads as TGTGCCAGCAGTCCCGGACTGCTGCTTACCTACGAGCAGTACTTC.

There are a few counts of this clone. V usage is TRBV5-1 and J usage is TRBJ1-1; the D is unclear. The CDR3 length is 14 residues. The V end lost 0 bases, the J end lost 0 bases, and 6 bases lay between the germline ends. Looked up from germline, CDR1 is SGHRS and CDR2 is YFSETQ. The DNA for the CDR3 is TGCGCCAGCAGCTTGGTCACAGTGAACACTGAAGCTTTCTTT. Protein sequence: CASSLVTVNTEAFF.

This rearrangement joins TRBV4-1 to TRBJ2-7, with 9 nucleotides matching TRBD1. V shed 3 bases, J shed 1 base, and the junction held 10 bases outside the gene matches. Looked up from germline, CDR1 is MGHRA and CDR2 is YSYEKL. This CDR3 spans 17 amino acids. CDR3 in DNA: TGCGCCAGCAGCCATGCTCCAGGAGGGACAGGGTCCTACGAGCAGTACTTC. It encodes CASSHAPGGTGSYEQYF.

J is TRBJ2-1 and V is TRBV28; 8 bases line up with TRBD2. Germline V gene data show CDR1 as MDHEN and CDR2 as SYDVKM. V shed 1 base and J 1 base; nucleotides not matched to a gene: 9. CDR3 length: 18 amino acids. The CDR3 region has the DNA TGTGCCAGCAGTTTATCTCCGGGACTAGGCTCATCCTACAATGAGCAGTTCTTC. It yields the protein CASSLSPGLGSSYNEQFF.

The chain recombines TRBV7-3 with TRBJ1-2, with D tentatively TRBD1 (5 bases). V lost 2 bases, J lost 8 bases, and 12 bases lay in between. This CDR3 is 13 amino acids long. Germline V gene sequence: CDR1 SGHTA, CDR2 FQGTGA. The CDR3 sequence is CASSLHGGGGYTF. The CDR3 DNA reads TGTGCCAGCAGCTTACATGGGGGAGGAGGCTACACCTTC.

In this sample, this clone turned up a few times. This chain connects TRBV6-5 to TRBJ2-5; TRBD1 is a possible D gene (6 bases). Germline loops: CDR1 MNHEY, CDR2 SVGAGI. The CDR3 has 14 residues. Trimming shortened V by 5 bases and J by 5 bases, and 15 bases separated the two germline ends. DNA for the CDR3: TGTGCCAGCAGTGAGGGTGGGGGCTGGGAGACCCAGTACTTC. It encodes CASSEGGGWETQYF.

Comment on this clone: This sample includes further DNA sequences coding for the same CDR3. This chain joins TRBV2 and TRBJ2-7, with TRBD1 matching 8 bases. The CDR3 runs to 14 residues. Germline assignment: CDR1 SNHLY and CDR2 FYNNEI. The ends lost 6 bases at V and 5 bases at J; junction bases unmatched: 9. The CDR3 DNA follows: TGTGCCAGCAGCGACCAGGGGGCGCCGGACGAGCAGTACTTC. Protein sequence: CASSDQGAPDEQYF.

This clone was seen more than once but under ten times. The chain uses TRBV5-1 and TRBJ1-4, with D possibly TRBD1 on 6 matching bases. The V and J ends lost 4 bases and 7 bases respectively, with 20 bases between them. The CDR3 is made up of 16 amino acids. Per the germline V gene, CDR1 is SGHRS and CDR2 is YFSETQ. CDR3 DNA: TGCGCCAGCAGCCCACCACAGGGTACGAATAGTGAAAAACTGTTTTTT. Protein sequence: CASSPPQGTNSEKLFF.

As concerns this clone: The sample has other DNA sequences that encode this CDR3 too. This chain joins TRBV5-4 and TRBJ2-3, with 12 nucleotides matching TRBD2. From germline, CDR1 is SGHNT and CDR2 YYREEE (reference sequence). CDR3 length: 16 residues. Germline trimming cut 4 bases from V and 0 bases from J; bases unmatched to any gene: 3. The CDR3 region has the DNA TGTGCCAGCAGCCGTGGACTAGCGGGGAGCACAGATACGCAGTATTTT. Translation: CASSRGLAGSTDTQYF.

The rearrangement uses TRBV19 and TRBJ1-2; perhaps TRBD1 as D (6 bases). The CDR3 has 13 amino acids. Germline V gene data show CDR1 as LNHDA and CDR2 as SQIVND (reference sequence). The germline V and J ends were trimmed by 3 bases and 6 bases, with 11 bases remaining between them. The CDR3: CASSMWPGDGYTF. DNA for the CDR3: TGTGCCAGTAGTATGTGGCCAGGGGATGGCTACACCTTC.